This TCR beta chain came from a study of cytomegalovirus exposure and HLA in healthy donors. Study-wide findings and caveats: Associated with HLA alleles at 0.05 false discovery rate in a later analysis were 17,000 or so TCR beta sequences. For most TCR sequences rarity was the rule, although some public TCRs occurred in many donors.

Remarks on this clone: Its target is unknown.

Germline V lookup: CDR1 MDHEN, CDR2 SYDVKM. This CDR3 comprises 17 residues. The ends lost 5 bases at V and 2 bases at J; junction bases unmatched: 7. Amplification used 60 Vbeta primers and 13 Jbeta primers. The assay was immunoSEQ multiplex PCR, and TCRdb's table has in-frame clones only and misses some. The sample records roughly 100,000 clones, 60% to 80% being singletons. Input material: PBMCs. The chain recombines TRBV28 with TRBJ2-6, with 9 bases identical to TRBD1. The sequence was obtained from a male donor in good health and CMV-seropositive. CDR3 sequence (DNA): TGTGCCAGCAGTCGGGACAGGGTGATGGCTGGGGCCAACGTCCTGACTTTC. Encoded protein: CASSRDRVMAGANVLTF.